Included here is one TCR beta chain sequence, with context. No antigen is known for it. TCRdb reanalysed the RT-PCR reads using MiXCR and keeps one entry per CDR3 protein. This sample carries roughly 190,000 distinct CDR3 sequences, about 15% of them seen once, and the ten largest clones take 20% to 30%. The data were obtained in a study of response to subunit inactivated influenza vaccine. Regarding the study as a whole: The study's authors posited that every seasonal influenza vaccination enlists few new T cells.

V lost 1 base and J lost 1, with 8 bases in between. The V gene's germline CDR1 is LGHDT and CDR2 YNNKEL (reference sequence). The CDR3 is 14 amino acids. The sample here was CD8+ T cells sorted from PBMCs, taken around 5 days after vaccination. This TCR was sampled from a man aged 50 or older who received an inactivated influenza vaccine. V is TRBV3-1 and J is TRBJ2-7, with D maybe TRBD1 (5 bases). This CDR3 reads CASSQGKGSYEQYF. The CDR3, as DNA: TGTGCCAGCAGCCAAGGAAAGGGGTCCTACGAGCAGTACTTC.